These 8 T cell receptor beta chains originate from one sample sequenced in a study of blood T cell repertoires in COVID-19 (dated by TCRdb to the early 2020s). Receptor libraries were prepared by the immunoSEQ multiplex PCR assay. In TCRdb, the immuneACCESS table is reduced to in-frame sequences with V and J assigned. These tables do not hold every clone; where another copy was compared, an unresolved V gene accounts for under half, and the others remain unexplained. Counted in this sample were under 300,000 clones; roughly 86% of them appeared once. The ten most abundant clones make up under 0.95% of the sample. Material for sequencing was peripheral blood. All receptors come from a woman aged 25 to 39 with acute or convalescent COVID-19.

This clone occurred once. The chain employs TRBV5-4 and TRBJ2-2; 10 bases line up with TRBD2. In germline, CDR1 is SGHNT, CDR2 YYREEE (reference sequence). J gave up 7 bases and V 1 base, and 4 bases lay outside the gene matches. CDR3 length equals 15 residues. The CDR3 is CASSLPSGSGGELFF. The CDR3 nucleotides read TGTGCCAGCAGCTTGCCTAGCGGGAGCGGCGGGGAGCTGTTTTTT.

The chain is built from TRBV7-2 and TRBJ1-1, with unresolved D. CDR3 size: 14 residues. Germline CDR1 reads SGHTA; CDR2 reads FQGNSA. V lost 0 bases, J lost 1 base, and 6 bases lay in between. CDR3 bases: TGTGCCAGCAGCTTAGCGAACACGAACACTGAAGCTTTCTTT. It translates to CASSLANTNTEAFF.

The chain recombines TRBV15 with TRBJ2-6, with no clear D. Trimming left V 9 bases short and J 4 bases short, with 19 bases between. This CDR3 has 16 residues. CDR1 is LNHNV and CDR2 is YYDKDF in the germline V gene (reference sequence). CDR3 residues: CATRDLPGSGANVLTF. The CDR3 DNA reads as TGTGCCACAAGAGATCTCCCCGGTTCCGGGGCCAACGTCCTGACTTTC.

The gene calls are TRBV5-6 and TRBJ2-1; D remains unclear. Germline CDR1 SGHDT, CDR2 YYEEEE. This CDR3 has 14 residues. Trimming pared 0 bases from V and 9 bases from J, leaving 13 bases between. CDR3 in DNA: TGTGCCAGCAGCTTGGGTGGCTTTGGGCGTGAGCAGTTCTTC. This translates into CASSLGGFGREQFF.

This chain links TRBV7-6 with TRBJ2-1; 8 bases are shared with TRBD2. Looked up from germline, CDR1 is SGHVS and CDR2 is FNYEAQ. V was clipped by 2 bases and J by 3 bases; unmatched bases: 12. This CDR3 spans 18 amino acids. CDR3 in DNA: TGTGCCAGCAGCTTATTTAGTAGCGGGGTTGGGAACTACAATGAGCAGTTCTTC. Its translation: CASSLFSSGVGNYNEQFF.

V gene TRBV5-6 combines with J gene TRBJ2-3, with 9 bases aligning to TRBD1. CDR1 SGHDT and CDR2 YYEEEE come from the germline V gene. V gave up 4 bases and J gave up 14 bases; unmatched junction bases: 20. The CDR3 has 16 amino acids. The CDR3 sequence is CASSTTGQGAQLGLYF. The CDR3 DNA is TGTGCCAGCAGCACAACGGGACAGGGTGCCCAATTAGGTTTGTATTTT.

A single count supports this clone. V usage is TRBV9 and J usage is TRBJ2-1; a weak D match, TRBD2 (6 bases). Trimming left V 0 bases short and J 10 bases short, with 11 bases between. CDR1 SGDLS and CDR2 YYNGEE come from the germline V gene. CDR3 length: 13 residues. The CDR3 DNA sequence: TGTGCCAGCAGCGTAGTGGGAGGTAAAGAGCAGTTCTTC. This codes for CASSVVGGKEQFF.

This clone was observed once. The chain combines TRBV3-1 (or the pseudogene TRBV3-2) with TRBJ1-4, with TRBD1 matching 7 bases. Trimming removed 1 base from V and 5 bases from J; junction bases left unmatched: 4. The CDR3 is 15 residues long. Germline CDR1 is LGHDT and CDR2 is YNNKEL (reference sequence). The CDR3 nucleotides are TGTGCCAGCAGCCAAGCCGGGACAGCAAATGAAAAACTGTTTTTT. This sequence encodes CASSQAGTANEKLFF.